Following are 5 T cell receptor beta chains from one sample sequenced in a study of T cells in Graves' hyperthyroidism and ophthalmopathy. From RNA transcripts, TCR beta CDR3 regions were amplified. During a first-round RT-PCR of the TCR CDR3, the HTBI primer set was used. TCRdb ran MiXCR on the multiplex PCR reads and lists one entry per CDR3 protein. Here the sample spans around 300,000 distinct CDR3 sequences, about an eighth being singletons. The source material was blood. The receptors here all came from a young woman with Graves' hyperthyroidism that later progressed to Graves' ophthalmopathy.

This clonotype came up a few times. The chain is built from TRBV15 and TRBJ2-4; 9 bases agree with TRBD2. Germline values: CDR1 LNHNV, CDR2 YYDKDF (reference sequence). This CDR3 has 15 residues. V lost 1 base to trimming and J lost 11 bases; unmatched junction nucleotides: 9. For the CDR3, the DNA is TGTGCCACCAGCAGAGTAGGTAGCGGGAGTGGTGTTCAGTACTTC. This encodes CATSRVGSGSGVQYF.

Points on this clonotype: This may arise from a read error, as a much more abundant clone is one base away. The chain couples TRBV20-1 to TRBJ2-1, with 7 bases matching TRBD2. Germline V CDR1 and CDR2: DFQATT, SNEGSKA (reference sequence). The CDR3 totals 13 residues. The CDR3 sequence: CSARDWDYNEQSF. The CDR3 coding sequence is TGCAGTGCTAGAGATTGGGACTACAATGAGCAGTCCTTC.

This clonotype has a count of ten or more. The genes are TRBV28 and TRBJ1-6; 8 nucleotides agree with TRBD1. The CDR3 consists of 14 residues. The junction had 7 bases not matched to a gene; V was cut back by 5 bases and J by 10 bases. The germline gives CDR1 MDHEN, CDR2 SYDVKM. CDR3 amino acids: CASSMTGARSPLHF. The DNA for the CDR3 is TGTGCCAGCAGTATGACAGGGGCTAGGTCACCCCTCCACTTT.

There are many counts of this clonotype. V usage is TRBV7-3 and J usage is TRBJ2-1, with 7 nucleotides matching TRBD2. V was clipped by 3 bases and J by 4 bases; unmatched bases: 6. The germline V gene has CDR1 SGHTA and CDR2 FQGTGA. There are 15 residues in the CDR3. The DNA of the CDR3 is TGTGCCAGCAGCTTTGGTGGGAGGGATTACAATGAGCAGTTCTTC. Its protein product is CASSFGGRDYNEQFF.

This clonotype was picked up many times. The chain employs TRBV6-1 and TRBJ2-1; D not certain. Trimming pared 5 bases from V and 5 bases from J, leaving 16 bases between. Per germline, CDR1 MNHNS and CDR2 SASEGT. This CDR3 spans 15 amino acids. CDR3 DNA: TGTGCCAGCAGTCGACTCCTTGTGCCCGACAATGAGCAGTTCTTC. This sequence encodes CASSRLLVPDNEQFF.